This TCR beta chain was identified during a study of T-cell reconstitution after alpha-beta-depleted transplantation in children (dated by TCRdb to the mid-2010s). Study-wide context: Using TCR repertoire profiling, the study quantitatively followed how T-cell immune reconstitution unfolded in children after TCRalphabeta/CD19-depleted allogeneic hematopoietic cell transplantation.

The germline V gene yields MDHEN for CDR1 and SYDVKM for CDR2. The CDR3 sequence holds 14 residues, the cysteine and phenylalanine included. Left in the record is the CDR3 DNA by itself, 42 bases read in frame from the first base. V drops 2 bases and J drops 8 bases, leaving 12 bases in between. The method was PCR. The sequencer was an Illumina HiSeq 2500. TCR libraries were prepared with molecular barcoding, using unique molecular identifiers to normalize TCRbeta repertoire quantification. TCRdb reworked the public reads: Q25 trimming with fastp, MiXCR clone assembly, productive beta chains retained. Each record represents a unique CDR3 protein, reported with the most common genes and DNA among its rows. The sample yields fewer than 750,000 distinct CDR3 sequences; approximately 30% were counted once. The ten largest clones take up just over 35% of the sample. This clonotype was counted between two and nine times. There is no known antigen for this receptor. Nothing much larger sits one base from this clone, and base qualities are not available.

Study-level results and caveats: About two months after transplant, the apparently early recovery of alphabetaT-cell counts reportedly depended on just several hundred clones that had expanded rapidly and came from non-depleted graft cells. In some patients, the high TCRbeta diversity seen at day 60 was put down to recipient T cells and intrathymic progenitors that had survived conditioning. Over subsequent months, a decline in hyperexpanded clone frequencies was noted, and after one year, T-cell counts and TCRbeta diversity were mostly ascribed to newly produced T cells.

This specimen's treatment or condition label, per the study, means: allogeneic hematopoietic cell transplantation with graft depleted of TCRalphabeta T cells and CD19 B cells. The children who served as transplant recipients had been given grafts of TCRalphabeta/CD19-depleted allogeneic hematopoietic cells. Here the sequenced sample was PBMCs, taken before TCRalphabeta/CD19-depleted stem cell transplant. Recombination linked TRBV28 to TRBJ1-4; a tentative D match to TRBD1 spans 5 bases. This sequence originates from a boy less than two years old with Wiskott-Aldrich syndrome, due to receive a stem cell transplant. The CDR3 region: CASSLNAWGEKLFF. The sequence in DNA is TGTGCCAGCAGTTTAAATGCATGGGGGGAAAAACTGTTTTTT.